Shown below are 25 T cell receptor beta chains from a single sample sequenced in a study of CD8+CD57+ T cells in acquired aplastic anemia. The patients chosen for sequencing had shown expansion of CD8+CD57+ cells (detected by flow cytometry). It was genomic DNA that served as the template for profiling TCR beta VDJ and CDR3. TCRdb itself ran the reads through MiXCR, one entry per CDR3 protein. The table records over 250,000 distinct CDR3 sequences, approximately 57% of them present only once. The sequenced material came from sorted CD4+, CD8+, or CD8+CD57+ T cells (not recorded which) from PBMCs. These receptors were taken from a human donor with aplastic anemia.

This clonotype was seen at least ten times. The CDR3 protein is CASSPDREGYGYTF. The CDR3 DNA is TGTGCCAGCAGCCCGGACAGGGAGGGCTATGGCTACACCTTC. The rearrangement links TRBV7-6 to TRBJ1-2; 8 nucleotides line up with TRBD1. Germline trimming cut 5 bases from V and 4 bases from J; bases unmatched to any gene: 6. CDR1 and CDR2 from the germline V gene are SGHVS and FNYEAQ. This CDR3 region has 14 residues.

The sample holds many counts of this clonotype. V and J are TRBV9 and TRBJ2-3; D is undetermined. Germline CDR1 is SGDLS and CDR2 is YYNGEE. V was pared by 3 bases and J by 1 base, with 6 bases between. The CDR3 runs to 13 residues. The DNA for the CDR3 is TGTGCCAGCAGCGGTGGGCGCACAGATACGCAGTATTTT. This translates into CASSGGRTDTQYF.

There are a few counts of this clonotype. A junction end diverges from the germline sequence, so it may reflect a read error. The chain uses TRBV20-1 and TRBJ1-3; no clear D. CDR3 length: 11 residues. Germline assignment: CDR1 DFQATT and CDR2 SNEGSKA (reference sequence). DNA of the CDR3: TGCAGTGCTAGTTCTGGGAACACCATGTATTTT. It codes for CSASSGNTMYF.

This clonotype was seen a few times. This chain links TRBV7-9 with TRBJ2-1; 8 bases align to TRBD1. Unmatched junction bases numbered 9, after V lost 7 bases and J lost 4 bases. The germline V gene has CDR1 SEHNR and CDR2 FQNEAQ (reference sequence). This CDR3 is built from 15 residues. CDR3 sequence: CASMGQGAGYNEQFF. The CDR3 region has the DNA TGTGCCAGCATGGGCCAGGGGGCTGGGTACAATGAGCAGTTCTTC.

This clonotype appeared a single time. V and J are TRBV19 and TRBJ1-2; 9 bases line up with TRBD1. Unmatched junction bases numbered 11, after V lost 6 bases and J lost 12 bases. The CDR3 spans 13 residues. From germline, CDR1 is LNHDA and CDR2 SQIVND (reference sequence). CDR3 in DNA: TGTGCCAGTAGGGACCCGGGACAGGGAGGCGACACCTTC. The encoded protein is CASRDPGQGGDTF.

Many counts were recorded for this clonotype. In DNA form, the CDR3 reads TGCGCCAGCGGACGGGGGAGCTCCTACAATGAGCAGTTCTTC. It encodes CASGRGSSYNEQFF. The rearrangement links TRBV10-1 to TRBJ2-1; TRBD2 is a possible D gene (6 bases). This CDR3 region has 14 residues. Germline values: CDR1 WNHNN, CDR2 SYGVQD (reference sequence). Trimming stripped 8 bases from V and 0 bases from J, with 11 bases between.

V usage is TRBV24-1 and J usage is TRBJ2-2; no clear D gene. The ends were cut back, 7 bases at V and 9 bases at J, with 17 bases in the middle. The V gene's germline CDR1 is KGHDR and CDR2 SFDVKD. There are 14 residues in the CDR3. This CDR3 is CATSTGLDHRELFF. CDR3 DNA: TGTGCCACCAGCACTGGGTTAGATCACCGGGAGCTGTTTTTT.

Of note for this clonotype: At one end the junction does not follow the germline gene, possibly because of a read error. Here the CDR3 DNA reads TGTGCCAGCAGCGTTGGACGGGGGGCAAACGTCCTGACTTTC. Encoded protein: CASSVGRGANVLTF. This rearrangement joins TRBV5-6 to TRBJ2-6; TRBD2 is a possible D gene (7 bases). Per the germline V gene, CDR1 is SGHDT and CDR2 is YYEEEE. This CDR3 has 14 residues.

Only one count was recorded for this clonotype. The J gene is TRBJ1-1, the V gene TRBV20-1; D is possibly TRBD1 (6 bases). Germline lookup yields CDR1 DFQATT and CDR2 SNEGSKA (reference sequence). This CDR3 spans 15 amino acids. V lost 2 bases to trimming and J lost 4 bases, with 17 bases between them. The CDR3 nucleotides read TGCAGTGCTAGACCTTTAGGGACAAGTCGCACTGAAGCTTTCTTT. This sequence encodes CSARPLGTSRTEAFF.

This clonotype occurred many times. The chain carries TRBV6-1 and TRBJ2-3; D may correspond to TRBD1 or TRBD2 (5 bases each). The germline CDR1 and CDR2 sequences are MNHNS and SASEGT. The CDR3 is made up of 17 amino acids. The germline V and J ends were trimmed by 5 bases and 0 bases, with 18 bases remaining between them. The CDR3 coding sequence is TGTGCCAGCAGTCTTGCTTCCGGGGCCGCTAGCACAGATACGCAGTATTTT. This codes for CASSLASGAASTDTQYF.

The V call is TRBV10-3, the J call TRBJ2-5, with 8 bases fitting TRBD1. This CDR3 spans 13 amino acids. Germline CDR1 is ENHRY and CDR2 is SYGVKD. The V and J ends lost 4 bases and 3 bases, in that order; junction bases with no gene match: 1. The CDR3 loop is CAISVTGEETQYF. The CDR3, as DNA: TGTGCCATCAGTGTGACAGGGGAAGAGACCCAGTACTTC.

In its sample, this clonotype was seen many times. The chain employs TRBV19 and TRBJ2-2, with D tentatively TRBD2 (5 bases). This CDR3 is 14 amino acids long. The V end lost 6 bases, the J end lost 2 bases, and 10 bases lay between the germline ends. CDR1 LNHDA and CDR2 SQIVND come from the germline V gene (reference sequence). The CDR3 sequence is CASRPSQNTGELFF. CDR3 nucleotides: TGTGCCAGTAGGCCTAGCCAAAACACCGGGGAGCTGTTTTTT.

The rearrangement joins TRBV20-1 to TRBJ2-7; D ambiguous. Germline assignment: CDR1 DFQATT and CDR2 SNEGSKA (reference sequence). V was trimmed by 3 bases and J by 7 bases, leaving 19 bases between them. This CDR3 is built from 14 residues. The CDR3 DNA reads TGCAGTGCTAGCCCAGACTCGTCCTACGTGGAGCAGTACTTC. As protein: CSASPDSSYVEQYF.

This clonotype occurred a few times. V and J are TRBV9 and TRBJ2-5; 7 nucleotides match TRBD2. From germline, CDR1 is SGDLS and CDR2 YYNGEE. The length of the CDR3 is 14 residues. J was trimmed by 1 base and V by 6 bases; bases with no gene match: 6. CDR3 nucleotides: TGTGCCAGCAACGGGGGAGGGCCCCAAGAGACCCAGTACTTC. Protein sequence: CASNGGGPQETQYF.

The chain recombines TRBV24-1 with TRBJ2-1; 11 bases align to TRBD1. The CDR3 has 14 amino acids. CDR1 and CDR2 from the germline V gene are KGHDR and SFDVKD. Losses at the gene ends were 0 bases for V and 12 bases for J; bases not matched to a gene: 3. CDR3: CATSDLGQGARQFF. The CDR3 DNA sequence: TGTGCCACCAGTGATTTGGGACAGGGGGCAAGGCAGTTCTTC.

The V and J genes are TRBV20-1 and TRBJ1-1; D might be TRBD1 (6 bases). Germline CDR1 reads DFQATT; CDR2 reads SNEGSKA (reference sequence). The CDR3 extends over 12 amino acids. Trimming took 0 bases from V and 8 from J, leaving 10 bases between them. The CDR3 coding sequence is TGCAGTGCTAGAGACCCCGACAGGGAAGCTTTCTTT. Its protein product is CSARDPDREAFF.

This clonotype has only one observation. The chain is built from TRBV20-1 and TRBJ1-1; a weak D match, TRBD1 (6 bases). Germline CDR1 reads DFQATT; CDR2 reads SNEGSKA (reference sequence). The CDR3 is 12 residues long. V was clipped by 5 bases and J by 6 bases, with 13 bases between them. DNA of the CDR3: TGCAGTGCTCCTACAGGGAAACCTGAAGCTTTCTTT. Translation: CSAPTGKPEAFF.

This clonotype came up many times. The V gene is TRBV19, the J gene TRBJ1-1; no definite D call. V dropped 6 bases and J dropped 0 bases, with 11 bases sitting between them. Germline CDR1 LNHDA, CDR2 SQIVND (reference sequence). The CDR3 loop spans 14 amino acids. The CDR3 protein is CASSTGVLNTEAFF. CDR3 bases: TGTGCCAGTAGCACCGGAGTCTTGAACACTGAAGCTTTCTTT. The complete variable domain, with remaining parts taken from reference TRBV19 and TRBJ1-1, reads DGGITQSPKYLFRKEGQNVTLSCEQNLNHDAMYWYRQDPGQGLRLIYYSQIVNDFQKGDIAEGYSVSREKKESFPLTVTSAQKNPTAFYLCASSTGVLNTEAFFGQGTRLTVV.

The chain combines TRBV6-5 with TRBJ2-7; D perhaps matches TRBD2 (5 bases). V was shortened by 5 bases and J by 3 bases, with 11 bases between the two germline ends. Germline V gene sequence: CDR1 MNHEY, CDR2 SVGAGI. The CDR3 covers 13 residues. CDR3 nucleotide sequence: TGTGCCAGCAGTCACGGGGATCTCTACGAGCAGTACTTC. It specifies CASSHGDLYEQYF.

This chain uses TRBV7-3 with TRBJ2-7, with 10 bases lining up with TRBD1. The CDR3 runs 15 residues. Germline assignment: CDR1 SGHTA and CDR2 FQGTGA. V lost 1 base and J lost 6; bases outside the gene matches: 6. CDR3: CASSLNPGQGFEQYF. DNA for the CDR3: TGTGCCAGCAGCTTAAACCCGGGACAGGGGTTCGAGCAGTACTTC.

This clonotype was seen a single time. The V and J genes are TRBV20-1 and TRBJ2-1, with 10 bases aligning to TRBD2. From germline, CDR1 is DFQATT and CDR2 SNEGSKA (reference sequence). This CDR3 region has 14 residues. V lost 6 bases to trimming and J lost 7 bases; unmatched junction nucleotides: 9. The CDR3 sequence: CSAQNSGGGNEQFF. The CDR3 DNA reads TGCAGTGCCCAGAACAGCGGGGGGGGAAATGAGCAGTTCTTC.

This clonotype was observed at least ten times. This chain connects TRBV3-1 to TRBJ1-1; the D gene is possibly TRBD1 (6 bases). The germline V and J ends were trimmed by 0 bases and 2 bases, with 16 bases remaining between them. Germline-derived CDR1 and CDR2 are LGHDT and YNNKEL (reference sequence). The CDR3 loop spans 17 amino acids. CDR3 DNA: TGTGCCAGCAGCCAAGATCTAGGGAGGACAGATAACACTGAAGCTTTCTTT. This codes for CASSQDLGRTDNTEAFF.

Note on this clonotype: This may be a read error, as it is one base from a much larger clone. The chain employs TRBV2 and TRBJ2-2; D uncertain. Germline CDR1 is SNHLY and CDR2 is FYNNEI. The CDR3 loop spans 14 amino acids. The CDR3 nucleotides are TGTGCCAGCAAGCAGACGGTGAACATCGGGGAGCTGTTTTTT. Its protein is CASKQTVNIGELFF.

This clonotype was seen only once. The chain uses TRBV7-7 and TRBJ2-7; 7 positions agree with TRBD1. CDR3 size: 15 residues. V dropped 1 base and J dropped 2; count of bases not matched to a gene: 5. The germline CDR1 and CDR2 sequences are SSHAT and FNYEAQ (reference sequence). The CDR3, as DNA: TGTGCCAGCAGCTTAGGCAGGGGGAGACCCTACGAGCAGTACTTC. It yields the protein CASSLGRGRPYEQYF.

The chain combines TRBV5-1 with TRBJ2-6; possibly TRBD1 for D (6 bases). The germline gives CDR1 SGHRS, CDR2 YFSETQ. This CDR3 spans 17 amino acids. V was cut by 2 bases and J by 2 bases, with 14 bases left in between. This CDR3 is CASSFAQGSTGANVLTF. Written as DNA, the CDR3 is TGCGCCAGCAGCTTTGCACAGGGTTCCACTGGGGCCAACGTCCTGACTTTC.